The 30 T cell receptor beta chains presented below share a single source sample, sequenced in a study of shared clonotypes between healthy human individuals. Measured with immunoSEQ multiplex PCR; TCRdb has only the in-frame clones, and not every one. The sample shows roughly 1,500,000 clones, under 99% of them seen only once. The sample consisted of naive CD4+ T cells sorted from blood. Subset: CD45RA+ positively selected. The receptors stem from a man younger than 40 in good health.

CDR3 coding DNA: TGTGCCAGCAGTGTAGGAGGAGCACCAAACACCATATATTTT. It yields the protein CASSVGGAPNTIYF. The chain recombines TRBV2 with TRBJ1-3; D not resolved. Germline-derived CDR1 and CDR2 are SNHLY and FYNNEI. V lost 4 bases and J lost 6, with 13 bases in between. This CDR3 region has 14 residues.

This chain links TRBV5-5 with TRBJ2-3; D perhaps matches TRBD1 (5 bases). From germline, CDR1 is SGHKS and CDR2 YYEKEE (reference sequence). The CDR3 is 14 amino acids. Deletions cut 4 bases from V and 1 base from J, with 10 bases between. CDR3 residues: CASSLDTGTDTQYF. The CDR3 DNA sequence: TGTGCCAGCAGCCTGGACACTGGCACAGATACGCAGTATTTT.

The chain joins TRBV7-8 to TRBJ2-5, with D perhaps matching TRBD1 (6 bases). There are 14 residues in the CDR3. Germline loops: CDR1 SGHVS, CDR2 FQNEAQ. Trimming took 1 base from V and 1 from J, leaving 7 bases between them. The CDR3 sequence: CASSLGTAQETQYF. As DNA, the CDR3 is TGTGCCAGCAGCTTAGGGACAGCCCAAGAGACCCAGTACTTC.

The chain uses TRBV5-8 and TRBJ2-5; 7 bases match TRBD1. V lost 7 bases, J lost 4 bases, and 7 bases stayed unmatched. This CDR3 is built from 13 residues. Germline assignment: CDR1 SGHTS and CDR2 YDEGEE. CDR3 sequence reads: CASDQHRGETQYF. CDR3 sequence (DNA): TGTGCCAGCGACCAGCACAGGGGAGAGACCCAGTACTTC.

The V and J genes are TRBV7-6 and TRBJ2-3; D gene unclear. Germline loops: CDR1 SGHVS, CDR2 FNYEAQ. This CDR3 is 15 amino acids long. V was shortened by 6 bases and J by 1 base, with 14 bases between the two germline ends. The CDR3 region is CASSLRDPRTDTQYF. The CDR3 DNA is TGTGCCAGCAGTCTTCGTGACCCGCGCACAGATACGCAGTATTTT.

The chain employs TRBV11-2 and TRBJ2-7; D is uncertain. Germline V gives CDR1 SGHAT, CDR2 FQNNGV. The V end was cut by 3 bases, the J end by 3 bases, with 15 bases between. This CDR3 has 15 residues. This chain's CDR3 is CASSLRPAEDYEQYF. CDR3 nucleotide sequence: TGTGCCAGCAGCTTGCGGCCTGCCGAAGACTACGAGCAGTACTTC.

This chain joins TRBV10-1 and TRBJ2-1; D may be TRBD2 (6 bases). The V gene's germline CDR1 is WNHNN and CDR2 SYGVQD (reference sequence). The V end was cut by 3 bases, the J end by 0 bases, with 9 bases between. The CDR3 has 15 amino acids. The CDR3 here is CASSDGGASYNEQFF. CDR3 in DNA: TGCGCCAGCAGTGACGGAGGGGCCTCCTACAATGAGCAGTTCTTC.

This chain uses TRBV5-6 with TRBJ2-4; D could derive from TRBD1 or TRBD2 (5 bases each). The V and J ends lost 2 bases and 6 bases respectively, with 12 bases between them. In germline, CDR1 is SGHDT, CDR2 YYEEEE. This CDR3 is built from 14 residues. CDR3 region: CASSLSGAGNIQYF. The CDR3 DNA follows: TGTGCCAGCAGCTTATCCGGGGCGGGAAACATTCAGTACTTC.

The rearrangement links TRBV27 to TRBJ2-1; TRBD1 might be the D (6 bases). Germline loops: CDR1 MNHEY, CDR2 SMNVEV (reference sequence). The germline V and J ends were trimmed by 5 bases and 5 bases, with 16 bases remaining between them. The CDR3 is 15 residues long. The CDR3 spells CASSPDRPRDNEQFF. The CDR3 DNA reads as TGTGCCAGCAGTCCCGACAGGCCCCGTGACAATGAGCAGTTCTTC.

This chain uses TRBV7-9 with TRBJ2-2, with 7 bases aligning to TRBD2. Germline V CDR1 and CDR2: SEHNR, FQNEAQ (reference sequence). CDR3 size: 15 residues. Losses at the gene ends were 6 bases for V and 3 bases for J; bases not matched to a gene: 7. This chain's CDR3 is CASRPGRAYTGELFF. Written as DNA, the CDR3 is TGTGCCAGCAGACCGGGGAGGGCCTACACCGGGGAGCTGTTTTTT.

The chain links TRBV10-2 to TRBJ2-7; TRBD2 matches at 9 bases. Germline V gene lookup returns CDR1 WSHSY and CDR2 SAAADI. V shed 6 bases, J shed 3 bases, and the junction held 6 bases outside the gene matches. The CDR3 loop spans 14 amino acids. In nucleotides, the CDR3 is TGCGCCAGCAGCAGACTAGCGGAGAACTACGAGCAGTACTTC. Translation: CASSRLAENYEQYF.

The CDR3 sequence: CASSPAGGTQYF. The CDR3 DNA reads as TGTGCCAGCAGTCCTGCGGGGGGGACCCAGTACTTC. V usage is TRBV9 and J usage is TRBJ2-5; TRBD2 matches 8 bases. This CDR3 spans 12 amino acids. The germline V gene encodes CDR1 SGDLS and CDR2 YYNGEE. The V and J ends lost 5 bases and 7 bases, in that order; junction bases with no gene match: 4. The full variable domain, completed using reference TRBV9 and TRBJ2-5, is DSGVTQTPKHLITATGQRVTLRCSPRSGDLSVYWYQQSLDQGLQFLIQYYNGEERAKGNILERFSAQQFPDLHSELNLSSLELGDSALYFCASSPAGGTQYFGPGTRLLVL.

This clone was observed a single time. The chain couples TRBV6-5 to TRBJ2-7; D is undetermined. The V and J ends lost 9 bases and 0 bases respectively, with 15 bases between them. The CDR3 consists of 14 residues. Looked up from germline, CDR1 is MNHEY and CDR2 is SVGAGI. The CDR3 DNA reads TGTGCCAGTAAGAGAGCAACAGACTCCTACGAGCAGTACTTC. It encodes CASKRATDSYEQYF.

The chain links TRBV27 to TRBJ2-1; tentative D call: TRBD2 (6 bases). CDR3 length: 13 amino acids. Looked up from germline, CDR1 is MNHEY and CDR2 is SMNVEV (reference sequence). Trimming stripped 0 bases from V and 9 bases from J, with 9 bases between. The CDR3 sequence is CASSLSFGGEQFF. As DNA, the CDR3 is TGTGCCAGCAGTTTATCTTTCGGGGGTGAGCAGTTCTTC.

This clone was detected once. The V and J genes are TRBV10-1 and TRBJ2-7; D not certain. The germline CDR1 and CDR2 sequences are WNHNN and SYGVQD (reference sequence). This CDR3 region has 11 residues. V was clipped by 5 bases and J by 8 bases, with 10 bases between them. CDR3 residues: CASSTLGQQYF. The DNA for the CDR3 is TGCGCCAGCAGTACCCTTGGTCAGCAGTACTTC.

The chain recombines TRBV5-1 with TRBJ1-1, with D perhaps matching TRBD1 (6 bases). Germline CDR1 reads SGHRS; CDR2 reads YFSETQ. V dropped 4 bases and J dropped 3 bases, with 16 bases sitting between them. The CDR3 has 15 residues. The CDR3 spells CASSDPRGGDTEAFF. CDR3 in DNA: TGCGCCAGCAGCGACCCCAGGGGAGGGGACACTGAAGCTTTCTTT.

This chain links TRBV30 with TRBJ2-1; unclear D gene. Trimming left V 3 bases short and J 7 bases short, with 7 bases between. Germline CDR1 is GTSNPN and CDR2 is SVGIG (reference sequence). There are 11 residues in the CDR3. The CDR3 region has the DNA TGTGCCTGGAGCAGTATGAATGAGCAGTTCTTC. Its protein is CAWSSMNEQFF. Combining the CDR3 with reference TRBV30 and TRBJ2-1 gives the whole variable domain SQTIHQWPATLVQPVGSPLSLECTVEGTSNPNLYWYRQAAGRGLQLLFYSVGIGQISSEVPQNLSASRPQDRQFILSSKKLLLSDSGFYLCAWSSMNEQFFGPGTRLTVL.

The chain is built from TRBV11-3 and TRBJ2-7, with D hard to call. V was shortened by 4 bases and J by 3 bases, with 10 bases between the two germline ends. This CDR3 is 13 amino acids long. Germline V gene data show CDR1 as SGHNT and CDR2 as YENEEA. The CDR3 here is CASSSNPHYEQYF. The CDR3 region has the DNA TGTGCCAGCAGCTCCAATCCTCACTACGAGCAGTACTTC.

The chain is built from TRBV10-1 and TRBJ2-3, with D perhaps assigned TRBD1 or TRBD2 (5 bases each). Looked up from germline, CDR1 is WNHNN and CDR2 is SYGVQD (reference sequence). CDR3 size: 13 residues. The V and J ends lost 10 bases and 1 base respectively, with 12 bases between them. The CDR3 loop reads CATNRDRTDTQYF. The CDR3 bases are TGCGCCACCAACCGGGACCGCACAGATACGCAGTATTTT.

This clone came up once. The rearrangement joins TRBV9 to TRBJ2-5; no clear D. Germline V gives CDR1 SGDLS, CDR2 YYNGEE. V was shortened by 0 bases and J by 5 bases, with 8 bases between the two germline ends. The CDR3 spans 13 residues. The CDR3, as DNA: TGTGCCAGCAGCGTAGGGAGTTGGGAGACCCAGTACTTC. It specifies CASSVGSWETQYF.

The chain employs TRBV7-2 and TRBJ2-1, with 9 bases matching TRBD1. CDR1 and CDR2 from the germline V gene are SGHTA and FQGNSA. The ends lost 0 bases at V and 3 bases at J; junction bases unmatched: 3. CDR3 length: 16 residues. CDR3 protein: CASSLAGTGNYNEQFF. DNA of the CDR3: TGTGCCAGCAGCTTAGCGGGGACAGGGAACTACAATGAGCAGTTCTTC.

The V and J genes are TRBV29-1 and TRBJ2-7; D unclear. With 7 bases removed from V and 4 bases from J, the gap between germline ends came to 14 bases. The V gene's germline CDR1 is SQVTM and CDR2 ANQGSEA. The CDR3 contains 12 residues. The CDR3 DNA reads as TGCAGCGGTGGTGGAAGCTTTTACGAGCAGTACTTC. Encoded protein: CSGGGSFYEQYF.

The rearrangement joins TRBV2 to TRBJ2-1; 9 bases map to TRBD2. V dropped 0 bases and J dropped 9; count of bases not matched to a gene: 9. The CDR3 is made up of 16 amino acids. Per germline, CDR1 SNHLY and CDR2 FYNNEI. In DNA, the CDR3 is TGTGCCAGCAGTGAAGCCCCGGGACTAGCATCCGGTGAGCAGTTCTTC. It yields the protein CASSEAPGLASGEQFF.

The rearrangement uses TRBV5-1 and TRBJ2-1; D remains ambiguous. V lost 3 bases, J lost 1 base, and 11 bases lay in between. The CDR3 has 15 residues. Germline CDR1 reads SGHRS; CDR2 reads YFSETQ. CDR3 residues: CASSSGRVSYNEQFF. The CDR3 nucleotides read TGCGCCAGCAGCTCAGGACGGGTGTCCTACAATGAGCAGTTCTTC.

This clone was picked up one time. The chain is built from TRBV25-1 and TRBJ2-5; TRBD2 matches at 7 bases. Trimming cost V 5 bases and J 5 bases; bases outside gene matches: 5. CDR3 length: 13 amino acids. The germline gives CDR1 MGHDK, CDR2 SYGVNS. The CDR3 DNA is TGTGCCAGCAGTCCGACTAGCCGGGAGACCCAGTACTTC. Translated: CASSPTSRETQYF.

This chain uses TRBV18 with TRBJ2-1; 9 bases map to TRBD2. The CDR3 contains 18 residues. Germline V gene sequence: CDR1 KGHSH, CDR2 LQKENI. V shed 4 bases and J 2 bases; nucleotides not matched to a gene: 12. DNA for the CDR3: TGTGCCAGCTCACTTTTGGCAGGGTCTAGCGGGACCTACAATGAGCAGTTCTTC. Translation gives CASSLLAGSSGTYNEQFF.

The chain recombines TRBV7-2 with TRBJ1-1, with 11 bases that match TRBD1. This CDR3 contains 14 residues. Germline CDR1 is SGHTA and CDR2 is FQGNSA. V dropped 4 bases and J dropped 6; count of bases not matched to a gene: 4. In nucleotides, the CDR3 is TGTGCCAGCAGCTCCGGACAGGGGGCCCCTGAAGCTTTCTTT. Translating it yields CASSSGQGAPEAFF.

The genes are TRBV27 and TRBJ2-4, with D possibly being TRBD2 (5 bases). CDR1 is MNHEY and CDR2 is SMNVEV in the germline V gene (reference sequence). V was clipped by 6 bases and J by 9 bases, with 21 bases between them. This CDR3 region has 15 residues. Here the CDR3 DNA reads TGTGCCAGCAGCCCCGGGGTCGGAGGTTCTGGCATTCAGTACTTC. Translating it yields CASSPGVGGSGIQYF.

The chain links TRBV4-1 to TRBJ2-7; D might be TRBD1 or TRBD2, each matching 5 bases. CDR3 length: 17 residues. CDR1 MGHRA and CDR2 YSYEKL come from the germline V gene. Trimming took 2 bases from V and 2 from J, leaving 19 bases between them. The CDR3 sequence is CASSQQHRGDGPYEQYF. The CDR3 nucleotides read TGCGCCAGCAGCCAACAGCATCGTGGGGACGGCCCCTACGAGCAGTACTTC.

Details on this clone: This specimen includes other DNA sequences encoding the same CDR3. The gene calls are TRBV5-1 and TRBJ2-1; D uncertain. Germline loops: CDR1 SGHRS, CDR2 YFSETQ. The CDR3 consists of 11 residues. The V gene lost 2 bases and the J gene lost 10 bases, with 7 bases spanning the gap. The chain's CDR3 is CASSFGPEQFF. The DNA of the CDR3 is TGCGCCAGCAGCTTCGGGCCCGAGCAGTTCTTC.